Below, 21 T cell receptor beta chains from the same sample are listed, as sequenced in a study of glioma-infiltrating T cells after dendritic cell vaccination. Documented time point: after dendritic cell vaccination, including at tumor progression/relapse. The method was immunoSEQ multiplex PCR; TCRdb's version includes in-frame clones alone and lacks a portion of them. The sample shows 100,000 or so clones, 85% to 90% of them seen only once. The sample here was blood, taken after dendritic cell vaccination. These receptors were collected from a human donor with glioblastoma.

The chain carries TRBV7-2 and TRBJ1-2; no clear D. The CDR3 loop spans 13 amino acids. Trimming shortened V by 5 bases and J by 1 base, and 8 bases separated the two germline ends. CDR1 and CDR2 from the germline V gene are SGHTA and FQGNSA. DNA for the CDR3: TGTGCCAGCAGCCCCGTCTTTAACTATGGCTACACCTTC. Its translation: CASSPVFNYGYTF.

The CDR3 DNA follows: TGTGCCAGCAGCTTAGATCCAGCGGGAGCCGGGGAGCTGTTTTTT. Translation gives CASSLDPAGAGELFF. This rearrangement joins TRBV7-2 to TRBJ2-2; 8 bases match TRBD2. V shed 1 base, J shed 6 bases, and the junction held 4 bases outside the gene matches. This CDR3 contains 15 residues. Germline V lookup: CDR1 SGHTA, CDR2 FQGNSA.

The chain links TRBV4-2 to TRBJ2-5, with D tentatively TRBD2 (6 bases). The DNA end is a closer match to TRBJ2-7, so the J assignment may be wrong. Germline V lookup: CDR1 LGHNA, CDR2 YNFKEQ. The CDR3 sequence is 17 residues long. CDR3 nucleotides: TGTGCCAGCAGCCAGCAGGGTAGCGGTGTAAGCTCCTACGAGCAGTACTTC. Protein product: CASSQQGSGVSSYEQYF.

V usage is TRBV9 and J usage is TRBJ1-5; no reliable D call. Germline CDR1 reads SGDLS; CDR2 reads YYNGEE. The CDR3 spans 15 residues. The V gene lost 3 bases and the J gene lost 7 bases, with 17 bases spanning the gap. CDR3 in DNA: TGTGCCAGCAGCGGTTCCCCGACACTGGAACAGCCCCAGCATTTT. Translated: CASSGSPTLEQPQHF.

The chain links TRBV6-1 to TRBJ2-7; the D gene is possibly TRBD2 (5 bases). The CDR3 covers 13 residues. Trimming took 2 bases from V and 3 from J, leaving 8 bases between them. Germline CDR1 is MNHNS and CDR2 is SASEGT. CDR3 sequence reads: CASSETDYYEQYF. The DNA for the CDR3 is TGTGCCAGCAGTGAAACAGACTACTACGAGCAGTACTTC.

The chain has TRBV4-1 and TRBJ1-3; D ambiguous. CDR1 is MGHRA and CDR2 is YSYEKL in the germline V gene. Trimming took off 3 bases at V and 1 base at J, with 13 bases between the two ends. The CDR3 consists of 16 residues. CDR3 in amino acids: CASSHAAVRSGNTIYF. The CDR3, as DNA: TGCGCCAGCAGCCACGCGGCAGTACGGTCTGGAAACACCATATATTTT.

This clone occurred once. The V and J genes are TRBV10-1 and TRBJ1-3; 7 bases are a match to TRBD1. CDR3 length: 14 residues. The germline CDR1 and CDR2 sequences are WNHNN and SYGVQD (reference sequence). V lost 5 bases, J lost 0 bases, and 1 base stayed unmatched. CDR3 residues: CASSRDSSGNTIYF. The CDR3, as DNA: TGCGCCAGCAGTCGGGACAGCTCTGGAAACACCATATATTTT.

The CDR3 DNA is TGTGCCAGCAGTGTGCGGGGCAGCTCCTACGAGCAGTACTTC. This gives the protein CASSVRGSSYEQYF. V is TRBV2 and J is TRBJ2-7; D is perhaps TRBD2 (6 bases). Between the trimmed V and J ends, which lost 4 bases and 0 bases, there was a span of 10 bases. Looked up from germline, CDR1 is SNHLY and CDR2 is FYNNEI. The CDR3 has 14 amino acids.

V usage is TRBV5-4 and J usage is TRBJ2-5; 9 nucleotides line up with TRBD2. The trim removed 2 bases at V and 5 bases at J, leaving 13 bases unmatched. Germline CDR1 SGHNT, CDR2 YYREEE (reference sequence). The CDR3 runs 17 residues. The CDR3 DNA reads as TGTGCCAGCAGCTTCGGAGGTAGCGGGAGTGTCAGGGAGACCCAGTACTTC. Amino acid sequence: CASSFGGSGSVRETQYF.

This chain joins TRBV7-9 and TRBJ1-4, with D possibly being TRBD1 (6 bases). Germline assignment: CDR1 SEHNR and CDR2 FQNEAQ (reference sequence). V lost 7 bases and J lost 7, with 13 bases in between. The CDR3 runs 13 residues. CDR3 in amino acids: CASTGTTREKLFF. CDR3 DNA: TGTGCCAGCACCGGGACAACCCGTGAAAAACTGTTTTTT. Full variable domain (rest looked up from reference TRBV7-9 and TRBJ1-4): DTGVSQNPRHKITKRGQNVTFRCDPISEHNRLYWYRQTLGQGPEFLTYFQNEAQLEKSRLLSDRFSAERPKGSFSTLEIQRTEQGDSAMYLCASTGTTREKLFFGSGTQLSVL.

The chain links TRBV5-5 to TRBJ1-5, with D unclear. The CDR3 has 14 amino acids. The V and J ends lost 2 bases and 3 bases respectively, with 9 bases between them. Per the germline V gene, CDR1 is SGHKS and CDR2 is YYEKEE (reference sequence). DNA of the CDR3: TGTGCCAGCAGCTTAGGACGGGACAATCAGCCCCAGCATTTT. Residues: CASSLGRDNQPQHF.

This chain links TRBV9 with TRBJ2-3; possible D gene TRBD1, 6 bases. Germline V CDR1 and CDR2: SGDLS, YYNGEE. This CDR3 has 15 residues. Trimming left V 2 bases short and J 0 bases short, with 10 bases between. The chain's CDR3 is CASSVRQASTDTQYF. The CDR3 DNA sequence: TGTGCCAGCAGCGTGAGACAGGCCAGCACAGATACGCAGTATTTT. The full variable domain, its missing parts supplied by reference TRBV9 and TRBJ2-3, is DSGVTQTPKHLITATGQRVTLRCSPRSGDLSVYWYQQSLDQGLQFLIQYYNGEERAKGNILERFSAQQFPDLHSELNLSSLELGDSALYFCASSVRQASTDTQYFGPGTRLTVL.

The chain is built from TRBV6-5 and TRBJ1-1; D is possibly TRBD1 (6 bases). The CDR3 sequence is 16 residues long. Trimming cost V 0 bases and J 1 base, with 12 bases left between them. Per germline, CDR1 MNHEY and CDR2 SVGAGI. The CDR3 bases are TGTGCCAGCAGTTACTCGGGGGGGGCTTGGAACACTGAAGCTTTCTTT. Translation: CASSYSGGAWNTEAFF.

The chain has TRBV5-1 and TRBJ1-2; D gene uncertain. CDR1 is SGHRS and CDR2 is YFSETQ in the germline V gene. The V gene lost 4 bases and the J gene lost 5 bases, with 9 bases spanning the gap. The CDR3 length is 12 residues. CDR3 coding DNA: TGCGCCAGCAGCGCGGCGGTATATGGCTACACCTTC. Amino acid sequence: CASSAAVYGYTF.

The chain has TRBV7-2 and TRBJ1-2; D might be TRBD1 (5 bases). This CDR3 region has 13 residues. Germline V gene sequence: CDR1 SGHTA, CDR2 FQGNSA. Trimming stripped 5 bases from V and 5 bases from J, with 12 bases between. In DNA form, the CDR3 reads TGTGCCAGCAGCCTAGGTGGGGCATATGGCTACACCTTC. Encoded protein: CASSLGGAYGYTF.

The chain is built from TRBV6-6 and TRBJ2-7, with 9 bases fitting TRBD2. Germline V gives CDR1 MNHNY, CDR2 SVGAGI (reference sequence). The CDR3 loop spans 14 amino acids. The V and J ends lost 5 bases and 5 bases, in that order; junction bases with no gene match: 7. CDR3 loop: CASSRPGTSNEQYF. The CDR3 region has the DNA TGTGCCAGCAGTCGTCCCGGGACTAGCAACGAGCAGTACTTC.

This chain's CDR3 is CASSYPSGLSYEQYF. Here the CDR3 DNA reads TGTGCCAGCAGTTATCCTAGCGGCCTCTCCTACGAGCAGTACTTC. The V gene is TRBV6-6, the J gene TRBJ2-7, with 7 nucleotides matching TRBD2. The CDR3 has 15 amino acids. In germline, CDR1 is MNHNY, CDR2 SVGAGI (reference sequence). The V and J ends lost 3 bases and 0 bases, in that order; junction bases with no gene match: 5.

The chain combines TRBV4-1 with TRBJ2-7; unclear D gene. This CDR3 is built from 11 residues. The V and J ends lost 0 bases and 8 bases respectively, with 5 bases between them. Germline loops: CDR1 MGHRA, CDR2 YSYEKL. The CDR3 region has the DNA TGCGCCAGCAGCCAAGATAGCAAGCAGTACTTC. It encodes CASSQDSKQYF.

V gene TRBV6-5 combines with J gene TRBJ1-5; D gene uncertain. Trimming pared 6 bases from V and 5 bases from J, leaving 14 bases between. This CDR3 is 14 amino acids long. Germline V gene lookup returns CDR1 MNHEY and CDR2 SVGAGI. CDR3 DNA: TGTGCCAGCAGCCCCCTCACTTCTGATCAGCCCCAGCATTTT. As protein: CASSPLTSDQPQHF.

V gene TRBV6-5 combines with J gene TRBJ2-5; possible D gene TRBD2, 5 bases. The germline gives CDR1 MNHEY, CDR2 SVGAGI. The CDR3 is 15 amino acids. V was clipped by 0 bases and J by 5 bases, with 13 bases between them. CDR3 residues: CASSYSGRAWETQYF. The CDR3 DNA follows: TGTGCCAGCAGTTACTCTGGGCGGGCCTGGGAGACCCAGTACTTC.

V and J are TRBV11-1 and TRBJ2-7; TRBD1 is a possible D gene (5 bases). Germline CDR1 is SGHAT and CDR2 is FQDESV (reference sequence). The CDR3 totals 14 residues. V was pared by 1 base and J by 2 bases, with 9 bases between. In nucleotides, the CDR3 is TGTGCCAGCAGCTTAGGTGGGGCCCCCTACGAGCAGTACTTC. Its translation is CASSLGGAPYEQYF.